Listed below are T cell receptor beta chains from one sample, sequenced in a study of T cell responses to AZD1222 COVID-19 vaccine. The data were produced by immunoSEQ multiplex PCR, yet TCRdb's version contains in-frame clones alone and is incomplete. In the table there are 170,000 or so clones, roughly 91% of which are singletons. The sequencing used peripheral blood, collected 28 days after the second dose of the MenACWY control vaccine. These receptors all come from an adult who received the MenACWY meningococcal vaccine as a control. The CDR3 runs from the conserved cysteine through the conserved F or W.

V	J	CDR3
TRBV5-5	TRBJ1-2	CASSQRTLNYGYTF
TRBV19	TRBJ1-2	CASSIAGTGPSSISGYTF
TRBV5-4	TRBJ2-7	CASSLVAAYEQYF
TRBV15	TRBJ2-5	CATSRYRQTQETQYF
TRBV6-5	TRBJ1-2	CASSFIRVGGYGYTF
TRBV7-9	TRBJ1-1	CASSLREGTEAFF
TRBV6-5	TRBJ2-2	CASSYGDSRRELFF
TRBV20-1	TRBJ1-4	CSAGRTEKLFF
TRBV7-9	TRBJ2-1	CASSLLEANQNEQFF
TRBV29-1	TRBJ2-3	CSVYSLAGGTDTQYF
TRBV5-1	TRBJ1-2	CASSLGPVYGYTF
TRBV18	TRBJ1-1	CASSLPTEAFF
TRBV2	TRBJ1-1	CASSEIRTEAFF
TRBV27	TRBJ2-7	CASSFFRTGLHEQYF
TRBV6-5	TRBJ1-3	CASRSGQFLGNTIYF
TRBV29-1	TRBJ2-1	CSVYFLQGEDDEQFF
TRBV15	TRBJ1-4	CATSKGGQGGEKLFF
TRBV25-1	TRBJ1-2	CASSESGAYGYTF